Below, one T cell receptor (beta chain) is given with its context. CDR1 and CDR2 from the germline V gene are SGHTA and FQGNSA. Trimming pared 6 bases from V and 6 bases from J, leaving 12 bases between. This CDR3 region has 13 residues. Nashville, Tennessee was home to all donors, who were Caucasian adults. Produced via immunoSEQ multiplex PCR; TCRdb's table is partial and in-frame only. The data show some 360,000 clones, with 73% seen just once and over 9.5% held by the top ten. This sample was taken from a study of shared clonotypes between healthy human individuals. This TCR was sampled from a man younger than 40 in good health. What was sequenced was memory CD4+ T cells sorted from blood. Noted subset: CD45RA-negative fraction. V and J are TRBV7-2 and TRBJ2-1, with D tentatively TRBD2 (5 bases). DNA of the CDR3: TGTGCCAGCAGAGCGGTTCCGGGCAATGAGCAGTTCTTC. It encodes CASRAVPGNEQFF.